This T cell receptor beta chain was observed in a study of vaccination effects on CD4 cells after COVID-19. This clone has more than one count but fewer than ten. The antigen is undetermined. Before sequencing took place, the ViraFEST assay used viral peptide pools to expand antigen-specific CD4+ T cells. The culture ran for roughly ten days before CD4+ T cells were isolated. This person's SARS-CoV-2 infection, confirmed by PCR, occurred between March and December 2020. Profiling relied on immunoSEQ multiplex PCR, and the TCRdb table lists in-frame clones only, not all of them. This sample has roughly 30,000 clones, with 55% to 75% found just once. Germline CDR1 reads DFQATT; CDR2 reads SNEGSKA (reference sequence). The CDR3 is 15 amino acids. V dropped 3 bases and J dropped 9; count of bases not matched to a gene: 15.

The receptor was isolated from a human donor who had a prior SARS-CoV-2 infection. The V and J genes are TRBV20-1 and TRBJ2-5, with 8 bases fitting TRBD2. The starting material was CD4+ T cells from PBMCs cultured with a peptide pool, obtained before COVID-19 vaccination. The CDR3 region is CSASPAASGPGAQYF. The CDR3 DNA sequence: TGCAGTGCTAGTCCCGCCGCTAGCGGGCCCGGGGCCCAGTACTTC.